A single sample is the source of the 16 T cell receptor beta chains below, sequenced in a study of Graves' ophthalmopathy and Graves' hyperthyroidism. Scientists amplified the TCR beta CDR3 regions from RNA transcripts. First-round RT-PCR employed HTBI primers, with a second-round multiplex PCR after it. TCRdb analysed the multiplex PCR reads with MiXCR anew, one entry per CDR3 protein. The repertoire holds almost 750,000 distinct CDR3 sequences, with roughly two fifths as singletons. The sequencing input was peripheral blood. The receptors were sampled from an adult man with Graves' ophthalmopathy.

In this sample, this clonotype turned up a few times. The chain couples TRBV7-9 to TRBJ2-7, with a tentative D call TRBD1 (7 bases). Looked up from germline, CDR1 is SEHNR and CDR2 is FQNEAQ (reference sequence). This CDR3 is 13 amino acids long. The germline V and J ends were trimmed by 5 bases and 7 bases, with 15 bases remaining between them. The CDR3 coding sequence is TGTGCCAGCAGCCAAGGAGGGACAGCTGAGCAGTACTTC. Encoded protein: CASSQGGTAEQYF.

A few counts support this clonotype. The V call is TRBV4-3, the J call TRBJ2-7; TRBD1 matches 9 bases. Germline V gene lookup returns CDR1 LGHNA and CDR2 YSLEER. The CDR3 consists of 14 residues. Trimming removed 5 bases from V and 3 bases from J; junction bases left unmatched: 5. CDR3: CASSVRDRDYEQYF. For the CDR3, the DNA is TGCGCCAGCAGCGTAAGGGACAGGGACTACGAGCAGTACTTC.

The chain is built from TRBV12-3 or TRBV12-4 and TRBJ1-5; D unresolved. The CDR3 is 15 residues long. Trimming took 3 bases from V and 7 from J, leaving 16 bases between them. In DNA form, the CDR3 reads TGTGCCAGCAGTTTTAGTTTCGGGGTGGGGCAGCCCCAGCATTTT. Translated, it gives CASSFSFGVGQPQHF.

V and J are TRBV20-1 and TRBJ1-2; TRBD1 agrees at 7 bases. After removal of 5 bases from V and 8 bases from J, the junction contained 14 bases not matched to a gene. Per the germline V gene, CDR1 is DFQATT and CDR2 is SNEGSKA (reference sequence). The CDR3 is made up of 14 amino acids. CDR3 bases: TGCAGTGCTCAGCGACAGGGCCCTGGGAGGGGCTACACCTTC. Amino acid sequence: CSAQRQGPGRGYTF.

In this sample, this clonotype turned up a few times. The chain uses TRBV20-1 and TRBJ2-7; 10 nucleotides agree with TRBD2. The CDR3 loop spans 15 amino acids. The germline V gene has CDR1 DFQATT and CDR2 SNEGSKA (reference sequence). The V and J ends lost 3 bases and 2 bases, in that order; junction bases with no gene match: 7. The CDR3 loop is CSARAASGGPYEQYF. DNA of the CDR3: TGCAGTGCTAGGGCGGCTAGCGGGGGCCCCTACGAGCAGTACTTC.

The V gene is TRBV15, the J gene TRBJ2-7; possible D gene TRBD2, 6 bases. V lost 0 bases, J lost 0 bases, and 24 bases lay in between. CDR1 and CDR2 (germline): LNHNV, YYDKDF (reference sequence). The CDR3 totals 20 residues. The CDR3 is CATSREIRDPSGPYSYEQYF. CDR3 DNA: TGTGCCACCAGCAGAGAAATCAGAGACCCCAGCGGGCCCTACTCCTACGAGCAGTACTTC.

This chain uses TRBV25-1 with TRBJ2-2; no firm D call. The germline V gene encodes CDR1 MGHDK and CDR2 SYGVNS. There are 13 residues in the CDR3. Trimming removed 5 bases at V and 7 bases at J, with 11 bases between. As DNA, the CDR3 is TGTGCCAGCAGTTCCTCTATGGGCGGGGAGCTGTTTTTT. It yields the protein CASSSSMGGELFF. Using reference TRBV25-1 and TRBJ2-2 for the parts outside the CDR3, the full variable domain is EADIYQTPRYLVIGTGKKITLECSQTMGHDKMYWYQQDPGMELHLIHYSYGVNSTEKGDLSSESTVSRIRTEHFPLTLESARPSHTSQYLCASSSSMGGELFFGEGSRLTVL.

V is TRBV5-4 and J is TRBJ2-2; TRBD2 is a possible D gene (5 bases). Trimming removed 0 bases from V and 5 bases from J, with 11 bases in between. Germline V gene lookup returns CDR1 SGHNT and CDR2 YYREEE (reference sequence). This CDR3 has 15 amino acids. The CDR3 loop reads CASSLDGIRTGELFF. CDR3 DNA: TGTGCCAGCAGCTTGGACGGGATACGTACCGGGGAGCTGTTTTTT.

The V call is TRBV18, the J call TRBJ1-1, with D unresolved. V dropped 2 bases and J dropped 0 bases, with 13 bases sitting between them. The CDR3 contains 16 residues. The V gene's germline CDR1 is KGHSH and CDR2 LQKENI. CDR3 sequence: CASSPGTVVMNTEAFF. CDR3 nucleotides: TGTGCCAGCTCACCAGGCACAGTAGTCATGAACACTGAAGCTTTCTTT. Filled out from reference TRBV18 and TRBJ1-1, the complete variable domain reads NAGVMQNPRHLVRRRGQEARLRCSPMKGHSHVYWYRQLPEEGLKFMVYLQKENIIDESGMPKERFSAEFPKEGPSILRIQQVVRGDSAAYFCASSPGTVVMNTEAFFGQGTRLTVV.

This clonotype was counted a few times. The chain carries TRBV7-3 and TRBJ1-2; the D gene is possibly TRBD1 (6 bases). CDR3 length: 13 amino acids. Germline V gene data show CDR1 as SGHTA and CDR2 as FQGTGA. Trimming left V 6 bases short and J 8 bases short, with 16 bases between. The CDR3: CASRDSISRGYTF. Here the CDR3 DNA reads TGTGCCAGCAGGGACAGTATTTCGCGGGGCTACACCTTC.

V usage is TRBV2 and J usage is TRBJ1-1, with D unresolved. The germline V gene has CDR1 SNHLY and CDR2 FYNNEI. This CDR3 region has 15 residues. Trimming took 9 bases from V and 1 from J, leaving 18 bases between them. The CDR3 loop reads CASSRENTGNTEAFF. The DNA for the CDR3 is TGTGCCAGTTCAAGGGAGAACACCGGGAACACTGAAGCTTTCTTT.

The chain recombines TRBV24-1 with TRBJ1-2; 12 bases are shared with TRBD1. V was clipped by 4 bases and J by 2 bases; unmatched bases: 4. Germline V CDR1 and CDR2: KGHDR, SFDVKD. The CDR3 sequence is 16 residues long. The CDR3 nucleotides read TGTGCCACCAGTGAACGTGGGACAGGGGGCAACTATGGCTACACCTTC. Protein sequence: CATSERGTGGNYGYTF.

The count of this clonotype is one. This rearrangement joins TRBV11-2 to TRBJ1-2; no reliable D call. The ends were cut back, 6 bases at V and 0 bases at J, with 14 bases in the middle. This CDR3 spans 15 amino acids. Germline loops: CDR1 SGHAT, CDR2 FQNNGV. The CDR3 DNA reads TGTGCCAGCAGTTCCGAGACGGCAGCTAACTATGGCTACACCTTC. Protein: CASSSETAANYGYTF.

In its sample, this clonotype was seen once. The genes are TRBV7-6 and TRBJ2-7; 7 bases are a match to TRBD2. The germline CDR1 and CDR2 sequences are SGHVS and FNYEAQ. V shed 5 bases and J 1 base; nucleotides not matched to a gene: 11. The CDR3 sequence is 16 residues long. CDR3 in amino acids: CASSVEVRAGSYEQYF. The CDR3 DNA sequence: TGTGCCAGCAGCGTTGAAGTTCGAGCGGGGTCCTACGAGCAGTACTTC.

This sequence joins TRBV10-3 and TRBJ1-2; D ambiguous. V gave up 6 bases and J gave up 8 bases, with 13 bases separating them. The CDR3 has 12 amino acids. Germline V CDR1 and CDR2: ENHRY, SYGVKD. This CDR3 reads CAIRGGRQGYTF. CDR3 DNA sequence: TGTGCCATCAGGGGAGGGCGGCAGGGCTACACCTTC.

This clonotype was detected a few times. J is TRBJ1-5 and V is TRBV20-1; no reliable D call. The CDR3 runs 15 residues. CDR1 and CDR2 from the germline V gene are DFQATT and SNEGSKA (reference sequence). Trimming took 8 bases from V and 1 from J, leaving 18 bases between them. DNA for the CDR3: TGCAGTTCGGGCGCCCTAGCAGGCAGCAATCAGCCCCAGCATTTT. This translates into CSSGALAGSNQPQHF.